A single sample gave rise to the 12 T cell receptor beta chains below, sequenced in a study of neurological immune-mediated disorders (dated by TCRdb to between 2018 and 2021). Library preparation employed 5' RACE. Data came from an Illumina HiSeq 2500. TCRdb cleaned the public reads at Q25 with fastp, built clones with MiXCR and kept in-frame beta chains. When rows share a CDR3 protein, they turn into one entry using the most common DNA and genes. The sample table contains approximately 50,000 distinct CDR3 sequences; only one count was recorded for about 3% of them. The biggest ten clones account for approximately 6.3% of the sample. Source material: PBMCs. These receptors originate from a middle-aged man with multiple sclerosis.

This clonotype occurred many times. The chain couples TRBV27 to TRBJ2-2; TRBD1 might be the D (6 bases). This CDR3 contains 16 residues. Per the germline V gene, CDR1 is MNHEY and CDR2 is SMNVEV (reference sequence). V lost 6 bases and J 1 base, leaving 15 bases between the germline ends. DNA of the CDR3: TGTGCCAGCAGCAATATAGGACAGAAGAACACCGGGGAGCTGTTTTTT. It yields the protein CASSNIGQKNTGELFF.

This clonotype has a count of ten or more. This chain joins TRBV20-1 and TRBJ2-1; D could derive from TRBD1 or TRBD2 (5 bases each). Germline loops: CDR1 DFQATT, CDR2 SNEGSKA (reference sequence). The CDR3 sequence is 12 residues long. V lost 3 bases, J lost 6 bases, and 9 bases lay in between. The CDR3 sequence: CSARSGGNEQFF. CDR3 bases: TGCAGTGCTAGGAGTGGGGGCAATGAGCAGTTCTTC.

The table lists this clonotype with many counts. This rearrangement joins TRBV10-3 to TRBJ2-3; TRBD2 matches at 8 bases. Germline V gene sequence: CDR1 ENHRY, CDR2 SYGVKD. Losses at the gene ends were 0 bases for V and 2 bases for J; bases not matched to a gene: 4. The length of the CDR3 is 16 residues. The CDR3 here is CAISESSGGFTDTQYF. CDR3 sequence (DNA): TGTGCCATCAGTGAGTCCAGCGGGGGATTCACAGATACGCAGTATTTT.

This clonotype showed up many times. The chain is built from TRBV11-3 and TRBJ2-2; possibly TRBD1 for D (5 bases). CDR1 is SGHNT and CDR2 is YENEEA in the germline V gene. Trimming left V 5 bases short and J 6 bases short, with 10 bases between. The CDR3 has 13 amino acids. CDR3 in amino acids: CASSPQGPGELFF. The CDR3 coding sequence is TGTGCCAGCAGCCCCCAGGGTCCCGGGGAGCTGTTTTTT. The full variable domain, in which reference TRBV11-3 and TRBJ2-2 provide the parts outside the CDR3, is EAGVVQSPRYKIIEKKQPVAFWCNPISGHNTLYWYLQNLGQGPELLIRYENEEAVDDSQLPKDRFSAERLKGVDSTLKIQPAELGDSAVYLCASSPQGPGELFFGEGSRLTVL.

This clonotype came up many times. This chain joins TRBV6-5 and TRBJ1-6; possible D gene TRBD1, 6 bases. CDR3 size: 14 residues. V lost 7 bases and J lost 10, with 17 bases in between. Germline V gene sequence: CDR1 MNHEY, CDR2 SVGAGI. The CDR3 region is CASMAQGFISPLHF. CDR3 nucleotide sequence: TGTGCCAGCATGGCGCAGGGGTTCATCTCACCCCTCCACTTT.

This clonotype was counted many times. The CDR3 DNA reads as TGTGCCAGCAGTTACTCGGGTGCCACCGGGGAGCTGTTTTTT. It translates to CASSYSGATGELFF. This sequence joins TRBV6-6 and TRBJ2-2, with D unclear. The CDR3 runs to 14 residues. V lost 0 bases, J lost 4 bases, and 6 bases lay in between. In germline, CDR1 is MNHNY, CDR2 SVGAGI (reference sequence).

This clonotype was recorded many times. One end of the junction is discordant with germline, which a read error may explain. This chain joins TRBV4-1 and TRBJ2-2; D call uncertain. The germline gives CDR1 MGHRA, CDR2 YSYEKL. The CDR3 is 14 amino acids. Here the CDR3 reads CASSQEGNAGELFF. As DNA, the CDR3 is TGCGCCAGCAGCCAAGAGGGGAACGCCGGGGAGCTGTTTTTT.

This clonotype has at least ten counts. This chain joins TRBV7-3 and TRBJ2-2; D gene unclear. Germline values: CDR1 SGHTA, CDR2 FQGTGA. V dropped 4 bases and J dropped 6 bases, with 15 bases sitting between them. The CDR3 has 15 residues. The CDR3 loop is CASSSRNVESGELFF. CDR3 nucleotide sequence: TGTGCCAGCAGCTCTAGGAACGTGGAATCCGGGGAGCTGTTTTTT.

This clonotype was seen ten or more times. CDR3 residues: CASSQEGTQNTEAFF. Written as DNA, the CDR3 is TGTGCCAGCAGCCAAGAGGGGACTCAGAACACTGAAGCTTTCTTT. This sequence joins TRBV3-1 and TRBJ1-1; possibly TRBD1 for D (5 bases). CDR1 is LGHDT, CDR2 YNNKEL, per germline (reference sequence). The V end lost 0 bases, the J end lost 1 base, and 9 bases lay between the germline ends. CDR3 length equals 15 residues.

Remarks on this clonotype: A much more abundant neighbour one base away suggests this may be a read error. This rearrangement joins TRBV9 to TRBJ2-5; 15 positions match TRBD2. With V trimmed by 3 bases and J by 5 bases, 5 bases remained unmatched. Germline values: CDR1 SGDLS, CDR2 YYNGEE. The CDR3 loop spans 16 amino acids. The CDR3 coding sequence is TGTGCCAGCAGCGCCTGGACTAGCGGGGGGGTTGAGACCCAGTACTTC. Amino acid sequence: CASSAWTSGGVETQYF.

This clonotype was seen at least ten times. DNA of the CDR3: TGTGCCATCGGGAGCTCCGGGACAGGGGGCCACGAGCAGTACTTC. This codes for CAIGSSGTGGHEQYF. The rearrangement uses TRBV10-3 and TRBJ2-7; 12 nucleotides line up with TRBD1. J was trimmed by 5 bases and V by 8 bases; bases with no gene match: 10. CDR3 length: 15 amino acids. The V gene's germline CDR1 is ENHRY and CDR2 SYGVKD.

Comment on this clonotype: A read error may explain this, as a much larger clone is one base away. The chain combines TRBV3-1 with TRBJ1-4; 9 bases agree with TRBD1. From germline, CDR1 is LGHDT and CDR2 YNNKEL (reference sequence). V lost 5 bases, J lost 11 bases, and 9 bases stayed unmatched. This CDR3 comprises 14 residues. The CDR3 sequence is CASSNRGQGDKLFF. In DNA, the CDR3 is TGTGCCAGCAGCAACAGGGGGCAAGGTGACAAACTGTTTTTT.